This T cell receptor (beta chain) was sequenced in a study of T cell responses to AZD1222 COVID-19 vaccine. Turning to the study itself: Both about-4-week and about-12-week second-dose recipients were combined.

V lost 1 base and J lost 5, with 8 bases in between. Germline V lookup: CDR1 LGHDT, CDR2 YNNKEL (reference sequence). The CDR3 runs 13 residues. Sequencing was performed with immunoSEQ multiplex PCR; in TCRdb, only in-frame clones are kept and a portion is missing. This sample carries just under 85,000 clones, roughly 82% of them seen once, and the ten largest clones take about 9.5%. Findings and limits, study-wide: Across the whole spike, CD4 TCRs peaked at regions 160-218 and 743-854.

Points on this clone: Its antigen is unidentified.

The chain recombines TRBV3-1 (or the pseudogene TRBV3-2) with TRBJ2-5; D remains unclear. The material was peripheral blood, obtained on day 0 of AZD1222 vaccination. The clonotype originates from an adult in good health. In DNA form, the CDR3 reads TGTGCCAGCAGCCAAGGGACGTCGGAGACCCAGTACTTC. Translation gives CASSQGTSETQYF.